This T cell receptor (beta chain) was recorded in a study of CD8+CD57+ T cells in acquired aplastic anemia. Study at large: The study obtained an average of around 2.9 ug of DNA from sorted CD4+ and CD8+ cells. Notes on the study in general: Simpson's diversity of CD8+ cells was not significantly different in patients compared with controls.

CDR3 and TCR beta VDJ profiling relied on a genomic DNA template. TCRdb called the reads again in MiXCR, with one record for every CDR3 protein. This sample has hundreds of thousands of distinct CDR3 sequences, with around 30% found just once. This clonotype has just a few counts. Its specificity is unknown. The CDR3 totals 14 residues. Between the trimmed V and J ends, which lost 4 bases and 3 bases, there was a span of 14 bases. CDR1 is SGHRS and CDR2 is YFSETQ in the germline V gene. All sequencing subjects had displayed CD8+CD57+ cell expansion on flow cytometry. Each patient gave a blood sample that was collected before any therapy had been received.

Sequencing used sorted CD4+, CD8+, or CD8+CD57+ T cells (not recorded which) from PBMCs. This receptor was taken from a human donor with aplastic anemia. The genes are TRBV5-1 and TRBJ2-7; D is perhaps TRBD1 (5 bases). As DNA, the CDR3 is TGCGCCAGCAGCCCTAAATTAGACAGCTACGAGCAGTACTTC. Amino acid sequence: CASSPKLDSYEQYF. Combining the CDR3 with reference TRBV5-1 and TRBJ2-7 gives the whole variable domain KAGVTQTPRYLIKTRGQQVTLSCSPISGHRSVSWYQQTPGQGLQFLFEYFSETQRNKGNFPGRFSGRQFSNSRSEMNVSTLELGDSALYLCASSPKLDSYEQYFGPGTRLTVT.